Sequencing of this T cell receptor beta chain was carried out in a study of CXCR3-negative and CXCR3-positive naive CD8 T cells. Study-level results: Relative to CXCR3-negative naive cells, CXCR3-positive naive cells had more hydrophobic TRB CDR3s.

The authors made the TRB cDNA libraries by 5' RACE using UMI labels. TCRdb re-called the 5' RACE reads and catalogs CDR3 proteins one per entry, DNA excluded. This sample contains 150,000 to 180,000 distinct CDR3 sequences. A remark on this clonotype: Its antigen is as yet unknown.

Sample: naive CXCR3+ CD8+ T cells from blood. Specified subset: CD45RO-CCR7+CD27+CD95- naive CD8+ T cells expressing CXCR3 (TNR3+). The source of this sequence is a human donor in good health. Some clones in this sample may be carry-over from other donors' samples.

The CDR3 loop reads CASSLPTSGTNNEQFF. The chain has TRBV7-3 and TRBJ2-1; TCRdb picks TRBD2, but there is no DNA to check that call. The CDR3 is made up of 16 amino acids. Germline V gene data show CDR1 as SGHTA and CDR2 as FQGTGA.